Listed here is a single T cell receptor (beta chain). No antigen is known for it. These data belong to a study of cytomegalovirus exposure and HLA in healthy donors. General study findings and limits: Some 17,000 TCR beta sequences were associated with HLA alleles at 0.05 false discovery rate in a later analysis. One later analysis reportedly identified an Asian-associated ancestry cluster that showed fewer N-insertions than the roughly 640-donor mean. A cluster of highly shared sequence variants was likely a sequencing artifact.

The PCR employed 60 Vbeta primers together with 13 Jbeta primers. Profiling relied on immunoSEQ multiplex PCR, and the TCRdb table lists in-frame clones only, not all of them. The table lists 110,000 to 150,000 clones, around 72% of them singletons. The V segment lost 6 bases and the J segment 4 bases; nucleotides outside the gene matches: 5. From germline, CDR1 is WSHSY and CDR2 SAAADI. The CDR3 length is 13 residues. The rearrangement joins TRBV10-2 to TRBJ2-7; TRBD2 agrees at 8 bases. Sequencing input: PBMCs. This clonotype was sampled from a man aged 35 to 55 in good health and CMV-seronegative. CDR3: CASSSGGTYEQYF. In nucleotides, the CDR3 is TGCGCCAGCAGCTCGGGGGGGACGTACGAGCAGTACTTC.